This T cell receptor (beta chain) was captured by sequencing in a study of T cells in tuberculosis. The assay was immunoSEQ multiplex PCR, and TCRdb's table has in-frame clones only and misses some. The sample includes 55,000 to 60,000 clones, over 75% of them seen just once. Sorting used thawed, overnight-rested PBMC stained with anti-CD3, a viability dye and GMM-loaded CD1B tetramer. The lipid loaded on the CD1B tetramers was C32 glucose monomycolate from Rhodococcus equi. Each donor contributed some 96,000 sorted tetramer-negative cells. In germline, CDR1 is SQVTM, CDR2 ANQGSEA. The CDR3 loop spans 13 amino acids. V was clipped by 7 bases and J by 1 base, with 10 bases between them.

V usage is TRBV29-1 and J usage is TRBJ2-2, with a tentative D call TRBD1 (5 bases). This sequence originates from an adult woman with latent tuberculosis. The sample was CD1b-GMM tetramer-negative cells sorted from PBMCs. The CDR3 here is CSASGKNTGELFF. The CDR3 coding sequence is TGCAGCGCATCAGGGAAGAACACCGGGGAGCTGTTTTTT.